This passage covers 20 T cell receptor beta chains from one sample sequenced in a study of T cell responses to AZD1222 COVID-19 vaccine. Generated by immunoSEQ multiplex PCR, the TCRdb table keeps only in-frame clones and is missing some. The data show fewer than 150,000 clones, roughly 88% seen once. The sequencing here drew on peripheral blood, taken on day 0 of AZD1222 vaccination. The receptors derive from an adult in good health.

CDR3 in DNA: TGTGCCAGCAGCTTACTGGAGAACACTGAAGCTTTCTTT. Its protein is CASSLLENTEAFF. The chain joins TRBV7-3 to TRBJ1-1; D remains ambiguous. Germline CDR1 is SGHTA and CDR2 is FQGTGA. The length of the CDR3 is 13 residues. Trimming stripped 2 bases from V and 1 base from J, with 5 bases between.

The rearrangement links TRBV5-1 to TRBJ1-1; D may be TRBD1 (6 bases). Germline V gene data show CDR1 as SGHRS and CDR2 as YFSETQ. V shed 2 bases and J shed 1 base, with 12 bases lying between them. CDR3 length equals 15 residues. The CDR3 region has the DNA TGCGCCAGCAGCTTCGGGGGGGCAAAGAACACTGAAGCTTTCTTT. It translates to CASSFGGAKNTEAFF.

The chain is built from TRBV9 and TRBJ2-7; 9 bases fit TRBD2. CDR1 and CDR2 from the germline V gene are SGDLS and YYNGEE. Trimming at V came to 1 base and at J to 3 bases, leaving 8 bases not matched to a gene. The CDR3 loop spans 16 amino acids. The CDR3 sequence is CASSVYKAGGHYEQYF. The CDR3 nucleotides read TGTGCCAGCAGCGTATACAAAGCGGGGGGCCACTACGAGCAGTACTTC.

The gene calls are TRBV2 and TRBJ2-7; a possible D gene is TRBD1 (6 bases). V was trimmed by 7 bases and J by 2 bases, leaving 15 bases between them. The germline V gene encodes CDR1 SNHLY and CDR2 FYNNEI. The CDR3 spans 14 residues. CDR3 loop: CASKGQLGPYEQYF. The CDR3 bases are TGTGCCAGCAAAGGACAGCTTGGACCCTACGAGCAGTACTTC.

The chain employs TRBV7-9 and TRBJ2-7; possible D gene TRBD1, 6 bases. The germline V gene encodes CDR1 SEHNR and CDR2 FQNEAQ (reference sequence). This CDR3 contains 15 residues. Trimming removed 5 bases at V and 6 bases at J, with 20 bases between. The CDR3 loop reads CASSPPSNRETEQYF. CDR3 nucleotides: TGTGCCAGCAGCCCCCCAAGCAACAGGGAAACCGAGCAGTACTTC.

This clone occurred a few times. V gene TRBV10-3 combines with J gene TRBJ2-3; D assignment may be TRBD1 or TRBD2 (5 bases each). CDR3 length: 15 amino acids. V gave up 2 bases and J gave up 5 bases, with 14 bases separating them. CDR1 and CDR2 (germline): ENHRY, SYGVKD. CDR3 DNA: TGTGCCATCAGTGAGCCGTCGGGGACGGGAGATACGCAGTATTTT. The encoded protein is CAISEPSGTGDTQYF.

This clone was seen once. The rearrangement uses TRBV19 and TRBJ1-1; a weak D match, TRBD1 (5 bases). The V end lost 5 bases, the J end lost 7 bases, and 14 bases lay between the germline ends. The CDR3 has 13 residues. The germline CDR1 and CDR2 sequences are LNHDA and SQIVND (reference sequence). Written as DNA, the CDR3 is TGTGCCAGTAGTCTGACAGTCAGTGTTGAAGCTTTCTTT. This gives the protein CASSLTVSVEAFF. The complete variable domain, with remaining parts taken from reference TRBV19 and TRBJ1-1, reads DGGITQSPKYLFRKEGQNVTLSCEQNLNHDAMYWYRQDPGQGLRLIYYSQIVNDFQKGDIAEGYSVSREKKESFPLTVTSAQKNPTAFYLCASSLTVSVEAFFGQGTRLTVV.

J is TRBJ1-3 and V is TRBV3-1 (or the pseudogene TRBV3-2); no clear D gene. Germline lookup yields CDR1 LGHDT and CDR2 YNNKEL (reference sequence). The CDR3 contains 17 residues. Deletions cut 1 base from V and 0 bases from J, with 13 bases between. CDR3 coding DNA: TGTGCCAGCAGCCAAGGCAATCGGCTGGTCTCTGGAAACACCATATATTTT. Protein product: CASSQGNRLVSGNTIYF.

The gene calls are TRBV7-9 and TRBJ1-2; D is possibly TRBD1 (5 bases). The CDR3 covers 13 residues. Trimming took off 5 bases at V and 2 bases at J, with 9 bases between the two ends. The germline V gene encodes CDR1 SEHNR and CDR2 FQNEAQ (reference sequence). The CDR3 nucleotides are TGTGCCAGCAGCCCAAGGGACAACTATGGCTACACCTTC. It yields the protein CASSPRDNYGYTF.

The chain employs TRBV18 and TRBJ2-5; D ambiguous. Trimming cost V 3 bases and J 3 bases, with 2 bases left between them. The CDR3 has 11 amino acids. In germline, CDR1 is KGHSH, CDR2 LQKENI. CDR3 loop: CASSPKETQYF. The CDR3 DNA reads TGTGCCAGCTCACCTAAAGAGACCCAGTACTTC.

V is TRBV25-1 and J is TRBJ1-5; D uncertain. The germline V gene has CDR1 MGHDK and CDR2 SYGVNS. This CDR3 has 13 amino acids. V was clipped by 2 bases and J by 2 bases, with 4 bases between them. The CDR3 DNA is TGTGCCAGCAGTGAACAGGGCAATCAGCCCCAGCATTTT. Translating it yields CASSEQGNQPQHF.

There are a few counts of this clone. The J gene is TRBJ2-7, the V gene TRBV28, with TRBD2 matching 7 bases. Germline V gives CDR1 MDHEN, CDR2 SYDVKM. The length of the CDR3 is 14 residues. V lost 3 bases, J lost 2 bases, and 4 bases stayed unmatched. CDR3 nucleotides: TGTGCCAGCAGTTTGGGCAGCGGGACCTACGAGCAGTACTTC. Its translation: CASSLGSGTYEQYF.

J is TRBJ1-2 and V is TRBV7-9; unclear D gene. Trimming pared 3 bases from V and 7 bases from J, leaving 12 bases between. There are 13 residues in the CDR3. Germline-derived CDR1 and CDR2 are SEHNR and FQNEAQ (reference sequence). The DNA for the CDR3 is TGTGCCAGCAGCTTGGAGGGTTTCGGTGGCTACACCTTC. Protein sequence: CASSLEGFGGYTF.

This chain connects TRBV11-2 to TRBJ2-7; the D gene is possibly TRBD2 (5 bases). V lost 7 bases, J lost 0 bases, and 13 bases lay in between. The CDR3 consists of 14 residues. CDR1 SGHAT and CDR2 FQNNGV come from the germline V gene. The CDR3 protein is CASTRGQNSYEQYF. The CDR3 DNA follows: TGTGCCAGCACTCGAGGGCAGAACTCCTACGAGCAGTACTTC.

This clone was seen a single time. Written as DNA, the CDR3 is TGTGCCAGCAGTCCGACAGAAACCCATGGCTACACCTTC. It specifies CASSPTETHGYTF. The chain recombines TRBV12-3 or TRBV12-4 with TRBJ1-2; TRBD1 might be the D (5 bases). The V and J ends lost 5 bases and 6 bases respectively, with 13 bases between them. The CDR3 is 13 residues long.

The genes are TRBV12-3 or TRBV12-4 and TRBJ1-1; possibly TRBD1 for D (5 bases). V shed 6 bases and J shed 5 bases, with 7 bases lying between them. The CDR3 consists of 11 residues. CDR3 DNA: TGTGCCAGCAGGGGGCGAACTGAAGCTTTCTTT. Translated, it gives CASRGRTEAFF.

The chain joins TRBV10-3 to TRBJ2-4; 12 nucleotides align to TRBD2. J gave up 0 bases and V 2 bases, and 11 bases lay outside the gene matches. Germline values: CDR1 ENHRY, CDR2 SYGVKD. CDR3 length equals 20 residues. This CDR3 reads CAISESLLAGGPEAKNIQYF. CDR3 coding DNA: TGTGCCATCAGTGAGAGCTTACTAGCGGGGGGACCGGAAGCCAAAAACATTCAGTACTTC.

The CDR3 bases are TGTGCCAGTAGTATCGGGGACTACTCTGGAAACACCATATATTTT. As protein: CASSIGDYSGNTIYF. The V and J genes are TRBV19 and TRBJ1-3; D may be TRBD1 (5 bases). Germline V lookup: CDR1 LNHDA, CDR2 SQIVND (reference sequence). The CDR3 totals 15 residues. Trimming left V 3 bases short and J 0 bases short, with 9 bases between. Full variable domain (rest looked up from reference TRBV19 and TRBJ1-3): DGGITQSPKYLFRKEGQNVTLSCEQNLNHDAMYWYRQDPGQGLRLIYYSQIVNDFQKGDIAEGYSVSREKKESFPLTVTSAQKNPTAFYLCASSIGDYSGNTIYFGEGSWLTVV.

The rearrangement joins TRBV7-2 to TRBJ2-7, with D unclear. From germline, CDR1 is SGHTA and CDR2 FQGNSA. This CDR3 is 14 amino acids long. Trimming cost V 1 base and J 2 bases, with 9 bases left between them. The CDR3 DNA sequence: TGTGCCAGCAGCTTAGAGGCCGAGACCTACGAGCAGTACTTC. Protein: CASSLEAETYEQYF.

The gene calls are TRBV6-5 and TRBJ2-1; TRBD2 aligns across 10 bases. Trimming took 0 bases from V and 8 from J; bases not matched to a gene: 7. CDR3 size: 16 residues. Germline-derived CDR1 and CDR2 are MNHEY and SVGAGI. The CDR3 sequence is CASSYSNSGGAYEQFF. The CDR3, as DNA: TGTGCCAGCAGTTACTCGAACAGCGGGGGGGCTTATGAGCAGTTCTTC.